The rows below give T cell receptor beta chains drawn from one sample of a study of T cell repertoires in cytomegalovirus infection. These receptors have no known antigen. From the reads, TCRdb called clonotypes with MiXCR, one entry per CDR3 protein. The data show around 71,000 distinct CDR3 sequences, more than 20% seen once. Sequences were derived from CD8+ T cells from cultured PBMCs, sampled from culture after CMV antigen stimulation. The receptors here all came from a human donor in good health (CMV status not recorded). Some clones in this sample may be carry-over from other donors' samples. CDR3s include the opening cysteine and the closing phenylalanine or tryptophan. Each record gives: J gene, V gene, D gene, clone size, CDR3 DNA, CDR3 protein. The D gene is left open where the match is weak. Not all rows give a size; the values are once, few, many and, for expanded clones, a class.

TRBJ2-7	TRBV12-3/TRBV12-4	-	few	TGTGCCAGCTCTTTTGCAGGAGGTTCCCTCTACGAGCAGTACTTC	CASSFAGGSLYEQYF
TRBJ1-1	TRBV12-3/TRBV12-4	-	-	TGTGCCAGCACCGCCGGGACTACCAGGACTGAAGCTTTCTTT	CASTAGTTRTEAFF
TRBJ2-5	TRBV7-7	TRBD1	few	TGTGCTAGCAGCCTTCCGGGACAGGGGGCCGGAGAGACCCAGTACTTC	CASSLPGQGAGETQYF
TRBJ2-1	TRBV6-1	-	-	TGTGCCAGCAGTGAATGGCTGCTCAACAATGAGCAGTTCTTC	CASSEWLLNNEQFF
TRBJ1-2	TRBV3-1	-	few	TGTGCCAGCAGCCACGTGGACACGGGCTATGGCTACACCTTC	CASSHVDTGYGYTF
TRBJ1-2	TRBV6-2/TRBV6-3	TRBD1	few	TGTGCCAGCAGCGACAGGGGAGGATATGGCTACACCTTC	CASSDRGGYGYTF
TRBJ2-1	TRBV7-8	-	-	TGTGCCAGCAGCTCACCTGGGGGGCGGGGGAATGAGCAGTTCTTC	CASSSPGGRGNEQFF
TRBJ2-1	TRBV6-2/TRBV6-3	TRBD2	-	TGTGCCAGCAGCGCCGGACTAGCGGGGGACCAAATCTCCTACAATGAGCAGTTCTTC	CASSAGLAGDQISYNEQFF
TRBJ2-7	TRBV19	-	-	TGTGCCAGATCTCCTATTGGACAGTTGCTGATGACCTACGAGCAGTACTTC	CARSPIGQLLMTYEQYF
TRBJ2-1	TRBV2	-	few	TGTGCCAGCAGGACCGGGACACAAGACAATGAGCAGTTCTTC	CASRTGTQDNEQFF
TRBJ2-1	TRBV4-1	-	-	TGCGCCAGCAGCCACCCCCAAGTTGAGCAGTTCTTC	CASSHPQVEQFF
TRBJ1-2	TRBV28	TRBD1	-	TGTGCCAGCATCCCGGCGGGGGACAGGAAGTTTTATGGCTACACCTTC	CASIPAGDRKFYGYTF
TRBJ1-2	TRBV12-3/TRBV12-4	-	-	TGTGCCAGCACCGACTCCGGGGTACTTTCCTATGGCTACACCTTC	CASTDSGVLSYGYTF
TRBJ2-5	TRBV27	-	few	TGTGCCAGCAGCGGCCCCGGACGGTACCAAGAGACCCAGTACTTC	CASSGPGRYQETQYF
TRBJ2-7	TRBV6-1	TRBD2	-	TGTGCCAGCACCGAGGGACTAGTCGACGAGCAGTACTTC	CASTEGLVDEQYF
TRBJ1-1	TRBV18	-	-	TGTGCCAGCTCAGGGGGGTTCGTGGTAACTGAAGCTTTCTTT	CASSGGFVVTEAFF
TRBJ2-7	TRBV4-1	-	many	TGCGCCAGCAGCCAAGAGGACGAGCGAACCTACGAGCAGTACTTC	CASSQEDERTYEQYF
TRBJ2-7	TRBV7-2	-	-	TGTGCCAGCAGCTTGGGGGTCTTCTACGAGCAGTACTTC	CASSLGVFYEQYF
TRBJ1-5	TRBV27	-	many	TGTGCCAGCAGTCTAGGGACGGGTGGGCCCCAGCATTTT	CASSLGTGGPQHF
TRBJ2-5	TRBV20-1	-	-	TGCAGTGTTCGCCCGGAGGGTCGGCGGGAGACCCAGTACTTC	CSVRPEGRRETQYF
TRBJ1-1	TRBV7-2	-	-	TGTGCCAGCAGCTTAGGCCCCGGGACCCAGGGGACTGAAGCTTTCTTT	CASSLGPGTQGTEAFF
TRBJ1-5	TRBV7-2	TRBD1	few	TGTGCCAGCAGCTTACTAGGTCGGACAGGGAGACAATTCGACCAGCCCCAGCATTTT	CASSLLGRTGRQFDQPQHF
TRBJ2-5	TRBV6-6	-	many	TGTGCCAGCAGTTACCGTCGGGGGAAGTATGAGACCCAGTACTTC	CASSYRRGKYETQYF
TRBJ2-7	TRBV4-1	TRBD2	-	TGCGCCAGCAGCCCAGCGGGGGCCATTAATCCTAACTCCTACGAGCAGTACTTC	CASSPAGAINPNSYEQYF
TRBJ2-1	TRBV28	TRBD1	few	TGTGCCAGCAGTTTGGCTCAGGGGGCTTGGAATGAGCAGTTCTTC	CASSLAQGAWNEQFF
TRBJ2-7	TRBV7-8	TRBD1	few	TGTGCCAGCAGCAGCCCAGACAGGGTAGAGTACGAGCAGTACTTC	CASSSPDRVEYEQYF
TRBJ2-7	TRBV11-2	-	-	TGTGCCAGCAGCGGGTTAGGAGGAGGGGGCAAGAGCGAGCAGTACTTC	CASSGLGGGGKSEQYF
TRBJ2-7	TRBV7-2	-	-	TGTGCCAGCAGCCTACAGAGCTCCTACGAGCAGTACTTC	CASSLQSSYEQYF
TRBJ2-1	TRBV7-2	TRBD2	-	TGTGCCAGCAGCTTAGCGGTCGCGGGGGGGTCCTACAACAGCTACAATGAGCAGTTCTTC	CASSLAVAGGSYNSYNEQFF
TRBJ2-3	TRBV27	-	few	TGTGCCAGCAGAAAAGGTAGTTGGGATACGCAGTATTTT	CASRKGSWDTQYF
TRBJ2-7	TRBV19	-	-	TGTGCCAGCCATCCGGGGGATATGACCTACGAGCAGTACTTC	CASHPGDMTYEQYF
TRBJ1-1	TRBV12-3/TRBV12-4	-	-	TGTGCCAGCAGTTTAGCGATGGGTCTAAGGATGGGGGCTTTCTTT	CASSLAMGLRMGAFF
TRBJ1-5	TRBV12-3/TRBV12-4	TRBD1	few	TGTGCCAGCAGACAGGACGGGACAGGGGATCCCCCCTATCAGCCCCAGCATTTT	CASRQDGTGDPPYQPQHF
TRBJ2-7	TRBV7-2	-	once	TGTGCCAGCAGCCCGGCGGGGAACTACGAGCAGTACTTC	CASSPAGNYEQYF
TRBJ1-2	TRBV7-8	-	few	TGTGCCAGCAGCTTATGGGGAGCGGACTATGGCTACACCTTC	CASSLWGADYGYTF
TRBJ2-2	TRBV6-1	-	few	TGTGCCAGCAGTCCCATGGGCGCGAACACCGGGGAGCTGTTTTTT	CASSPMGANTGELFF
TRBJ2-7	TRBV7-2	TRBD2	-	TGTGCCAGCAGCTTAGCTTTTAGCGGGACCTACGAGCAGTACTTC	CASSLAFSGTYEQYF
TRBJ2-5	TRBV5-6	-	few	TGTGCCAGCGAGTCAGGAGACCTGCGGGAGACCCAGTACTTC	CASESGDLRETQYF
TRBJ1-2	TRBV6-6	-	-	TGTGCCAGCAGTGAGGGCATGGTCTATGGCTACACCTTC	CASSEGMVYGYTF
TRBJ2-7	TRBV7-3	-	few	TGTGCCAGCAGCCCTGGCAGGGGATCTCACGAGCAGTACTTC	CASSPGRGSHEQYF
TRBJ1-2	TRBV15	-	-	TGTGCCACCAGCAGAGCTGTGGGGGCGAACTATGGCTACACCTTC	CATSRAVGANYGYTF
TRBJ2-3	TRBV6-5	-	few	TGTGCCAGCAAAAAGGGGGGACGGACAGATACGCAGTATTTT	CASKKGGRTDTQYF
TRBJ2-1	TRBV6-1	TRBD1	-	TGTGCCAGCAGTACCGGACAGGGGCTCTACAATGAGCAGTTCTTC	CASSTGQGLYNEQFF
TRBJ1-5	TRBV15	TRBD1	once	TGTGCCACCAGCGAGGGGGCCGGGACAGGGTTAGATCAGCCCCAGCATTTT	CATSEGAGTGLDQPQHF
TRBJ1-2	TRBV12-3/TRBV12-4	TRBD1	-	TGTGCCAGCAGTGTTTACAGGGGCGACTATGGCTACACCTTC	CASSVYRGDYGYTF
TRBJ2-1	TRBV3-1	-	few	TGTGCCAGCAGCCAAGATCCAGATTACAATGAGCAGTTCTTC	CASSQDPDYNEQFF
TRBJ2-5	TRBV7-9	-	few	TGTGCCAGCACCATACTAGAGAGGGGAGAGACCCAGTACTTC	CASTILERGETQYF
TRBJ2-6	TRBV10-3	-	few	TGTGCCATCAGTGAGCCGCACGGGGCCAACGTCCTGACTTTC	CAISEPHGANVLTF
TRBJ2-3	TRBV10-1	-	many	TGCGCCAGCAGTGAGTCGTGGGACACATATACGCAGTATTTT	CASSESWDTYTQYF
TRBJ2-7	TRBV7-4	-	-	TGTGACAGCAGCTTAGGGGTAGCAGCCTACGAGCAGTACTTC	CDSSLGVAAYEQYF
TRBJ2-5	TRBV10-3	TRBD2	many	TGTGCCATCAGTGAGCCTCGGTTCGCGGGGGTAGAGACCCAGTACTTC	CAISEPRFAGVETQYF
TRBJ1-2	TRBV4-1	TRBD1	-	TGTGCCAGCAGCCTCACCTCCGGGACAGGGGGATCGGTCTATGGCTACACCTTC	CASSLTSGTGGSVYGYTF